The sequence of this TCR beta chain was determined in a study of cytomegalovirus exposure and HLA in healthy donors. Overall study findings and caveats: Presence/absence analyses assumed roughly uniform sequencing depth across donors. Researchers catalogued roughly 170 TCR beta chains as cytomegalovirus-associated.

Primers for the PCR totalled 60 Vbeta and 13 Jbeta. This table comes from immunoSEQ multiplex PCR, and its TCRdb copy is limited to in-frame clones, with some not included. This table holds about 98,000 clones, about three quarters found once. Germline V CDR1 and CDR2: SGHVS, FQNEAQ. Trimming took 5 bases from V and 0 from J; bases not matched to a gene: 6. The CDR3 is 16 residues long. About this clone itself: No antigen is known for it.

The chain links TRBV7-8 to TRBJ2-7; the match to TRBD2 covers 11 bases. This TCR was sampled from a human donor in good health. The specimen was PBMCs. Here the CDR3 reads CASSARLAGRSYEQYF. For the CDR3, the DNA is TGTGCCAGCAGCGCCCGACTAGCGGGGCGCTCCTACGAGCAGTACTTC.